This T cell receptor beta chain was sequenced during a study of Ad26.COV2.S vaccination and SARS-CoV-2 variants. Points from the study as a whole: Reported findings describe substantial breadth in spike-specific CD8+ and CD4+ T cell responses following vaccination.

Germline values: CDR1 MNHEY, CDR2 SVGAGI. V lost 2 bases, J lost 0 bases, and 7 bases stayed unmatched. The CDR3 contains 16 residues. A remark on this clone: Its antigen remains unknown.

Regarding treatment: some 20 received Ad26.COV2.S at low or high dose, single or two shots; roughly five received placebo; per-sample allocation not given. After the first vaccine or placebo injection, samples were drawn on day 63. Assay: immunoSEQ multiplex PCR; the TCRdb copy retains only in-frame clones and omits some. This sample yields about 440,000 clones, of which roughly 87% are seen a single time; roughly 13% belongs to the top ten. The chain couples TRBV6-5 to TRBJ2-7; 7 bases are shared with TRBD2. This specimen consisted of peripheral blood, obtained in a trial of Ad26.COV2.S vaccine versus placebo. The sequence came from a person aged 18 to 59 who received the Ad26.COV2.S COVID-19 vaccine or a placebo. The CDR3 here is CASSYVVTGGSYEQYF. For the CDR3, the DNA is TGTGCCAGCAGTTACGTGGTGACGGGGGGCTCCTACGAGCAGTACTTC.